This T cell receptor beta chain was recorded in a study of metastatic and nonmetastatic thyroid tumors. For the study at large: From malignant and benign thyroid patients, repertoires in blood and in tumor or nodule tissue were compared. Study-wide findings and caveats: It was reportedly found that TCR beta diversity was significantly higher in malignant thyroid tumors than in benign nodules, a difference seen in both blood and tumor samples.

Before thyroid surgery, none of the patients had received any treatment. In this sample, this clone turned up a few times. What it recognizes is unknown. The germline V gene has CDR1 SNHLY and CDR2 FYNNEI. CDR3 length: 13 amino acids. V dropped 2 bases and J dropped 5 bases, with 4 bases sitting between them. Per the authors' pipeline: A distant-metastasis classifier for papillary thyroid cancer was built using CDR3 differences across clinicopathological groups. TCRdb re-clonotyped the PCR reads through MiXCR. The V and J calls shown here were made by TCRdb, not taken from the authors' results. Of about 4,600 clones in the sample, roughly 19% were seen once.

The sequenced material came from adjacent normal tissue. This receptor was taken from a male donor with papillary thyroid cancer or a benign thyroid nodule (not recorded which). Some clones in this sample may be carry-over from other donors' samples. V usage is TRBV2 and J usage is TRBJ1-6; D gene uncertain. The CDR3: CASSEQDNSPLHF. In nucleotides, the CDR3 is TGTGCCAGCAGTGAACAGGATAATTCACCCCTCCACTTT.